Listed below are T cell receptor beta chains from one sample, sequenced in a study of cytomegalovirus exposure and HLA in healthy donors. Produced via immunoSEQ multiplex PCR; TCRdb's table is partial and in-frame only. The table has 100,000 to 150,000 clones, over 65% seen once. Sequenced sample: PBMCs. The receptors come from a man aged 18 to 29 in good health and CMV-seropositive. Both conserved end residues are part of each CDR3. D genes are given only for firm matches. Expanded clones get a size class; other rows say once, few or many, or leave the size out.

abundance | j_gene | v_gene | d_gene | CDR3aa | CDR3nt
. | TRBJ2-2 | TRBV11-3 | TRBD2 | CASSLEGLAAGTGELFF | TGTGCCAGCAGCTTAGAAGGACTAGCGGCTGGAACCGGGGAGCTGTTTTTT
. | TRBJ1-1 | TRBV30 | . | CAWSEAGMNTEAFF | TGTGCCTGGAGTGAAGCAGGGATGAACACTGAAGCTTTCTTT
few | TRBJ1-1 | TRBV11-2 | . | CASRKTELSNTEAFF | TGTGCCAGCAGAAAGACAGAACTTTCGAACACTGAAGCTTTCTTT
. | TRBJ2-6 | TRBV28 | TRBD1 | CASTPAGQGTSGANVLTF | TGTGCCAGCACCCCTGCGGGACAGGGGACCTCTGGGGCCAACGTCCTGACTTTC
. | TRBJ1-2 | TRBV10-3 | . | CAISESGGDYTF | TGTGCCATCAGTGAGTCAGGAGGGGACTACACCTTC
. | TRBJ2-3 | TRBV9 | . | CASSVYRVPTDTQYF | TGTGCCAGCAGCGTCTACAGGGTCCCCACAGATACGCAGTATTTT
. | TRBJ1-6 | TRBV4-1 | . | CASSQNTGYLANSPLHF | TGCGCCAGCAGCCAGAACACAGGGTATCTAGCTAATTCACCCCTCCACTTT
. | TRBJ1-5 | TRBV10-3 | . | CAISESAGSGVNQPQHF | TGTGCCATCAGTGAGTCGGCAGGGTCGGGGGTCAATCAGCCCCAGCATTTT
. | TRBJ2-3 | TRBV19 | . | CASSMVRARDTQYF | TGTGCCAGTAGTATGGTGAGAGCCCGCGATACGCAGTATTTT
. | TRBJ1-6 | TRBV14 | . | CASSPRTGKSSPLHF | TGTGCCAGCAGCCCCCGGACGGGGAAGAGTTCACCCCTCCACTTT
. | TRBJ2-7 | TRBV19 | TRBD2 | CASSSASGGSYEQYF | TGTGCCAGTAGTTCGGCTAGCGGGGGCTCCTACGAGCAGTACTTC
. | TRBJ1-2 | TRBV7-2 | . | CASSLTGETLYGYTF | TGTGCCAGCAGCTTAACGGGAGAAACCCTCTATGGCTACACCTTC
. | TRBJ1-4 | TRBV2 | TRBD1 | CASNNPSGTGGAAEKLFF | TGTGCCAGCAATAACCCCTCCGGGACAGGGGGCGCTGCGGAAAAACTGTTTTTT
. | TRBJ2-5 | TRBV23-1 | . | CASSQIRQETQYF | TGCGCCAGCAGTCAAATTAGACAAGAGACCCAGTACTTC
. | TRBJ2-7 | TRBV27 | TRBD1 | CASRTGASNEQYF | TGTGCCAGCAGGACAGGGGCTAGCAACGAGCAGTACTTC